In this sample, the clone carrying this TCR beta chain turned up a few times. Via MiXCR, TCRdb re-called the RT-PCR reads, giving one row per CDR3 protein. In the table there are about 800,000 distinct CDR3 sequences, 21% of which are singletons. This entry comes from a study of response to subunit inactivated influenza vaccine. The V end lost 5 bases, the J end lost 9 bases, and 14 bases lay between the germline ends. CDR3 size: 14 residues. Germline lookup yields CDR1 SGHTA and CDR2 FQGNSA. This sample comprised PBMCs from blood, obtained 4 to 6 days after vaccination. The chain combines TRBV7-2 with TRBJ1-6, with a weak D call TRBD1 (5 bases). This clonotype was sampled from a man aged 50-59 years who received an inactivated influenza vaccine. The CDR3 loop reads CASSPREIGSPLHF. The CDR3 nucleotides read TGTGCCAGCAGCCCCAGGGAGATAGGTTCACCCCTCCACTTT. The full variable domain, its missing parts supplied by reference TRBV7-2 and TRBJ1-6, is GAGVSQSPSNKVTEKGKDVELRCDPISGHTALYWYRQSLGQGLEFLIYFQGNSAPDKSGLPSDRFSAERTGGSVSTLTIQRTQQEDSAVYLCASSPREIGSPLHFGNGTRLTVT.